This T cell receptor beta chain was obtained from a study of OX40 agonist ivuxolimab in advanced cancers. CDR1 and CDR2 (germline): DFQATT, SNEGSKA (reference sequence). CDR3 length: 11 amino acids. V lost 5 bases to trimming and J lost 5 bases, with 6 bases between them. TCRdb's copy holds only in-frame clones and misses some; the assay was immunoSEQ multiplex PCR. The sample lists about 79,000 clones; about 92% were seen once. The J gene is TRBJ1-4, the V gene TRBV20-1; no definite D call. The sample in question was CD4+ or CD8+ T cells sorted from blood, obtained in a trial of the OX40 agonist ivuxolimab. The receptor was derived from an adult with an advanced solid tumor such as melanoma, head and neck, liver or kidney cancer. CDR3 DNA sequence: TGCAGTGCTCGGAGGAATGAAAAACTGTTTTTT. Translation: CSARRNEKLFF.